This T cell receptor beta chain is from a study of cytomegalovirus exposure and HLA in healthy donors. PCR was performed using 60 Vbeta and 13 Jbeta primers. TCRdb's table, derived via immunoSEQ multiplex PCR, lists solely in-frame clones and lacks some. The sample holds about 180,000 clones, roughly 77% seen once. V lost 1 base, J lost 2 bases, and 4 bases stayed unmatched. Per the germline V gene, CDR1 is SGDLS and CDR2 is YYNGEE. There are 15 residues in the CDR3. This receptor was identified in a woman between 50 and 59 years old in good health and CMV-seropositive. This rearrangement joins TRBV9 to TRBJ2-3, with 7 bases lining up with TRBD1. The sample comprised PBMCs. CDR3 residues: CASSVSRGHTDTQYF. The CDR3 nucleotides are TGTGCCAGCAGCGTATCGAGGGGGCACACAGATACGCAGTATTTT.